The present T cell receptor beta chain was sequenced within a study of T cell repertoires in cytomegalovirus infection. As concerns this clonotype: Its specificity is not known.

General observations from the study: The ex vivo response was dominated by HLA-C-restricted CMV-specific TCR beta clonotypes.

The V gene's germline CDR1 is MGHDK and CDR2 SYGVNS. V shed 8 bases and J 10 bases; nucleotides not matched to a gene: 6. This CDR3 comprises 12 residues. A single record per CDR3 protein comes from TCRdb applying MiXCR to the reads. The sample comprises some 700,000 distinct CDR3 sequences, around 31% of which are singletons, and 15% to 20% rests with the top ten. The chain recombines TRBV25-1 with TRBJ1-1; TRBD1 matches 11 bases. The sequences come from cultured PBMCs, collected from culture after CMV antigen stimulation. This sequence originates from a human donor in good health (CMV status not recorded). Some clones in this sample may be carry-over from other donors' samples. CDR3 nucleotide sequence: TGTGCCAGCGGACAGGGGGCAGTCCCAGCTTTCTTT. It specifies CASGQGAVPAFF.